The entry below gives a single T cell receptor beta chain sequence along with its context. Its antigen is not yet known. No much larger clone is present one base from it, and per-base qualities are unavailable. V loses 1 base of germline sequence and J loses 6 bases, and the interval between the two ends is 15 bases. The germline V gene provides CDR1 SGHTA and CDR2 FQGNSA. The CDR3 starts with the cysteine, ends with the phenylalanine, and has 15 residues. Left in the record is the CDR3 DNA by itself, 45 bases read in frame from the first base. The data are from a study of cytomegalovirus exposure and HLA in healthy donors (dated by TCRdb to about 2017). Context from the whole study: According to a later analysis, the 120 or so validation repertoires were produced on the same platform as the approximately 620 repertoires of the first cohort. High-throughput TCR immunosequencing, statistical association of individual TCRs with disease status, and machine learning were combined to predict cytomegalovirus infection status. The study aimed to test whether signatures of past pathogen exposure could be identified by cataloging public T cell receptors. In addition to the first cohort of roughly 670 subjects, a separate validation cohort of approximately 130 different subjects was used. Results and caveats for the whole study, not just this receptor: In vitro tests confirmed that three of the cytomegalovirus-associated TCR beta chains recognize cytomegalovirus antigens. It was suggested by the authors that the approach could potentially be generalized to other disease states and immunological phenotypes. A later analysis found that TCRs clustered in the first cohort also tended to co-occur in the approximately 120 validation repertoires, with 94% of cluster scores above 0. Across donors, most TCR sequences were observed very rarely, whereas some public TCRs were present in many individuals. The classifier was reported to diagnose cytomegalovirus status with high specificity and sensitivity in both the original cohort and the validation cohort. In the study, around 150 TCR beta chains were listed as associated with cytomegalovirus. The validation cohort had no HLA typing available for a later analysis, so co-occurrence within that cohort was assessed over all 120 or so repertoires.

Receptor amplification or capture employed the immunoSEQ multiplex PCR assay. As for the original processing: To diagnose cytomegalovirus status from the catalog of TCR beta chain sequences, a statistical classification framework was built. TCRdb mirrors the immuneACCESS table, restricted to in-frame sequences. Some clones are absent from its copies; in checked studies, under half trace to an unresolved V gene, and the reason for the others is unknown. From that table come the V and J calls and clone size; the DNA was used to work out D and trimming. The sample table records about 330,000 clones; roughly 87% of these occur just once. Roughly 1.2% of the sample is held by the ten biggest clonotypes. The donors were included in the validation cohort of some 110 subjects, a group kept apart from the approximately 650-subject first cohort.

Material: PBMCs. The sequence is built from TRBV7-2 and TRBJ2-5; the D gene cannot be named for sure. This receptor was identified in a woman younger than 45 in good health and CMV-seropositive. The nucleotide sequence is TGTGCCAGCAGCTTAGTGTCCCGGGCTGGACAGACCCAGTACTTC. Translated, it gives CASSLVSRAGQTQYF.